This TCR beta chain was identified in a study of shared clonotypes between healthy human individuals. On the study more broadly: Contributing individuals were a couple of females and a few males aged 18 to 49.

Generated by immunoSEQ multiplex PCR, the TCRdb table keeps only in-frame clones and is missing some. The repertoire holds millions of clones, with 95% as singletons. Trimming removed 5 bases from V and 5 bases from J, with 18 bases in between. The CDR3 covers 15 residues. Looked up from germline, CDR1 is MNHEY and CDR2 is SMNVEV (reference sequence). This sequence originates from a man between 18 and 35 years old in good health. The sample was naive CD4+ T cells sorted from blood. Noted subset: CD45RA+ positively selected. The chain uses TRBV27 and TRBJ1-1, with TRBD1 as a possible D gene (6 bases). In DNA form, the CDR3 reads TGTGCCAGCAGTCTAAAAACAGGGTCGGGTACTGAAGCTTTCTTT. It codes for CASSLKTGSGTEAFF.